What follows is one T cell receptor (beta chain) and its context. This entry comes from a study of CD8 T cells in Susac syndrome. V lost 4 bases and J 0 bases, leaving 13 bases between the germline ends. This CDR3 has 15 residues. Germline V lookup: CDR1 SGHRS, CDR2 YFSETQ. After extraction with the RNeasy kit, roughly 0.45 to 1 ug of the RNA was reverse transcribed using random hexamers. Multiplex immunoSEQ PCR targeted 54 Vbeta and 13 Jbeta TCR beta segments. TCRdb itself ran the immunoSEQ multiplex PCR reads through MiXCR, one entry per CDR3 protein. The sample includes 250,000 to 300,000 distinct CDR3 sequences, 85% of them seen just once.

The sample consisted of CD8+ T cells from PBMCs. The V gene is TRBV5-1, the J gene TRBJ1-1; D remains ambiguous. The receptor was isolated from a human donor with multiple sclerosis. Here the CDR3 DNA reads TGCGCCAGCAGCCGCCATCAGGCCCTGAACACTGAAGCTTTCTTT. Translated: CASSRHQALNTEAFF.